This passage covers 3 T cell receptor beta chains from one sample sequenced in a study of cytomegalovirus exposure and HLA in healthy donors. Both 60 Vbeta primers and 13 Jbeta primers went into the PCR. TCRdb's table, derived via immunoSEQ multiplex PCR, lists solely in-frame clones and lacks some. The data contain some 150,000 clones, 82% of them seen just once; the ten biggest clones take up about 8.1%. Specimen: PBMCs. The receptors here all came from a woman between 50 and 59 years old in good health and CMV-seropositive.

The V gene is TRBV6-4, the J gene TRBJ2-1, with D perhaps TRBD1 (5 bases). Germline assignment: CDR1 MRHNA and CDR2 SNTAGT. The CDR3 has 14 residues. V was pared by 3 bases and J by 5 bases, with 11 bases between. The CDR3 sequence: CASSEQGGNNEQFF. The CDR3 DNA reads TGTGCCAGCAGTGAGCAGGGTGGCAACAATGAGCAGTTCTTC.

CDR3 sequence: CASSLADFASTDTQYF. The CDR3 nucleotides are TGCGCCAGCAGCTTGGCGGACTTCGCTAGCACAGATACGCAGTATTTT. The chain couples TRBV5-1 to TRBJ2-3; tentative D call: TRBD2 (5 bases). Germline values: CDR1 SGHRS, CDR2 YFSETQ. V shed 0 bases and J shed 0 bases, with 11 bases lying between them. The CDR3 is 16 amino acids.

The rearrangement uses TRBV5-1 and TRBJ2-7; D is uncertain. Trimming removed 7 bases at V and 0 bases at J, with 14 bases between. This CDR3 has 14 residues. Per the germline V gene, CDR1 is SGHRS and CDR2 is YFSETQ. The CDR3 protein is CASSPYGSSYEQYF. CDR3 coding DNA: TGCGCCAGCTCTCCGTACGGTTCCTCCTACGAGCAGTACTTC.